This record covers a single TCR beta chain. This clone has only one observation. It has no known antigen specificity. One base away there is no much larger clone; base qualities are not given. TCRbeta CDR3 regions were amplified from genomic DNA by means of the immunoSEQ Assay, a bias-controlled multiplex PCR. On the authors' methods: Within the assay, amplification of reference gene primers was used to estimate how many nucleated cells each sample contained. To quantify the absolute abundance of each unique TCRbeta CDR3 rearrangement, sequence reads were collapsed and filtered. For each sample, productive Simpson clonality was calculated as the square root of Simpson's diversity index across productive rearrangements. TCRdb retrieved this table from immuneACCESS and kept in-frame rearrangements only. Not all clones are present; in checked studies, unresolved V genes account for under half, and no reason is known for the remainder. V and J calls and clone size are as listed in that table; D and trimming were resolved from the DNA. This sample lists some 70,000 clones; around 83% were detected once. Clones ranked in the top ten supply approximately 6.6% of the sample.

This sample was included in a study of blood T cell repertoires in COVID-19 (TCRdb year 2020). At the level of the whole study: Collaborator samples came from the United States, Italy and Spain and covered acute and convalescent phases of COVID-19. The prospective study material was composed of cDNA or gDNA derived from T cells, B-cell-depleted T cells, or PBMCs. Subjects who had been exposed to COVID-19, were actively infected with it, or had recovered from it provided the deeply sampled blood TCRbeta repertoires that made up the dataset. The repertoires were released in a freely available public database meant as a resource for research on the immune response to SARS-CoV-2. Samples came from the ongoing ImmuneRACE study (first 160 participants) plus 1,254 subjects from 6 global collaborators. Nearly every sample came with metadata listing a de-identified subject ID, COVID-19 status, age in years and sex. Where available, HLA class I and class II types were obtained from metadata supplied by the sample provider rather than from assay-based typing. The research as a whole found: The amount of clinical and demographic metadata varied by source and participant and was provided uncurated.

Spanning cysteine to phenylalanine, the CDR3 consists of 18 amino acids. The read is trimmed to its CDR3 DNA, 54 bases read in frame from base 1. The collaborating institutions used their own protocols to collect whole blood in K2EDTA tubes. For TCRbeta analysis, collaborators shipped samples as frozen whole blood, isolated PBMCs, or DNA extracted from either of those sample types. The rearranged segments are TRBV21-1 and TRBJ1-5; TRBD1, the D gene given by the table, was not confirmed from the DNA. TRBV21-1 constitutes a pseudogene. Sequencing input: peripheral blood. This TCR came from a man in his fifties or sixties with active COVID-19. The nucleotide sequence reads TGTGCCAGCAGCAAACTTGAGGACACAGCTTTCGGCAATCAGCCCCAGCATTTT. Translated, this is CASSKLEDTAFGNQPQHF.